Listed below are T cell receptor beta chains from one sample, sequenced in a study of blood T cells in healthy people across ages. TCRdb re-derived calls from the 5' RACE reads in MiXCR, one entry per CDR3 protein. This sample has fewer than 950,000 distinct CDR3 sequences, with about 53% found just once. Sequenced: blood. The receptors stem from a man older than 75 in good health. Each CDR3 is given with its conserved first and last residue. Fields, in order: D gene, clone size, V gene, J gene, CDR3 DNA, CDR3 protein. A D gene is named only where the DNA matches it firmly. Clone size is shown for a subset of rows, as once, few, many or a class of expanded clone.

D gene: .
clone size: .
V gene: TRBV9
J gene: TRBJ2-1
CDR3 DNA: TGTGCCAGTCATACAAGGGTCTCCCAAGAGACCCAGTTCTTC
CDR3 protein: CASHTRVSQETQFF

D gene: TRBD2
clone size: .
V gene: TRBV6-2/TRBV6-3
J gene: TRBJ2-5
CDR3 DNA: TGTGCCAGCAGTTACTCAGGGACTAGTTGGACCCAGTACTTC
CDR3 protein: CASSYSGTSWTQYF

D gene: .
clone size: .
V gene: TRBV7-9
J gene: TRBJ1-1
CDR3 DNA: TGTGCCAGCAGCTTAGTAGGTTCAAACACTGAAGCTTTCTTT
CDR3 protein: CASSLVGSNTEAFF

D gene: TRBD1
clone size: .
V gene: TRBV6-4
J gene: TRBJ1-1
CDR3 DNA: TGTGCCAGCAGTACGAAGGAGGGGGCTGCTGAAGCTTTCTTT
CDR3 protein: CASSTKEGAAEAFF

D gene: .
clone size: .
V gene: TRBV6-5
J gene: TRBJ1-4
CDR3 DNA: TGTGCCAGCAGTCCGGACGGGGTCGGAGAAAAACTGTTTTTT
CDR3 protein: CASSPDGVGEKLFF

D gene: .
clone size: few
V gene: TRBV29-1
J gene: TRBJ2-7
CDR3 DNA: TGCAGCTTCTCGGGAGCCGAGCAGTACTTC
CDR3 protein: CSFSGAEQYF

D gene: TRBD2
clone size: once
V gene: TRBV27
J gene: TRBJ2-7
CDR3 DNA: TGTGCCAGCAGTCCCTCTAGCGGGGAACTTCCCTACGAGCAGTACTTC
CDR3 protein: CASSPSSGELPYEQYF

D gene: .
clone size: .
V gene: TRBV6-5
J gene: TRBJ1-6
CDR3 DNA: TGTGCCAGCAGACCAGAGACCCGGTCGGGACCACCCCTCCACTTT
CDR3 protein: CASRPETRSGPPLHF

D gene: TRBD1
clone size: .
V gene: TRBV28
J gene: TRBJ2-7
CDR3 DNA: TGTGCCAGCAGTTTAGGGGGGGGGGGACAGGGCTACGAGCAGTACTTC
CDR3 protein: CASSLGGGGQGYEQYF

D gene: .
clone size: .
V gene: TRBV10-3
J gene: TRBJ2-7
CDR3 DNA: TGTGCCATCAGTGAGTCGGACAGTCGGTACTCCTACGAGCAGTACTTC
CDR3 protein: CAISESDSRYSYEQYF

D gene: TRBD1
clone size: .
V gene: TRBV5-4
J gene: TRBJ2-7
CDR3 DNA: TGTGCCAGCAGCTGGGGACAGGAGGACGAGCAGTACTTC
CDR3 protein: CASSWGQEDEQYF

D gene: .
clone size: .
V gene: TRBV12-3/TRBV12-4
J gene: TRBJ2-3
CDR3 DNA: TGTGCCAGCAGCCCGAGTGGGACACAGCACAGATACGCGTATTTT
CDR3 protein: CASSPSGTQHRYAYF

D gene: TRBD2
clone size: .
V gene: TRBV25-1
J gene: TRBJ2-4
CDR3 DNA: TGTGCCAGCAGTAAAAGCGGGAGGGATGAGCAGTACTTC
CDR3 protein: CASSKSGRDEQYF

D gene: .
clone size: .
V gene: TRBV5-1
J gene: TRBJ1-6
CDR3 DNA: TGCGCCAGTAGCTTTGGTGGGAGGACGGACAATTCACCCCTCCACTTT
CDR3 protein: CASSFGGRTDNSPLHF

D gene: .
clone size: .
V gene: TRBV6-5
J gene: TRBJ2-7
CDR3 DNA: TGTACCAGCAGTGTTCCAGGATCCTACGAGCAGTACTTC
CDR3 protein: CTSSVPGSYEQYF

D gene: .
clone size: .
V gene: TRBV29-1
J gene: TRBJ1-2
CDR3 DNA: TGCAGCGTGGGGGACCTTAGCTATGGCTACACCTTC
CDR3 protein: CSVGDLSYGYTF

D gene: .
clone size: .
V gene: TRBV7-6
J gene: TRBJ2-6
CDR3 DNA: TGTGCCAGCAGCTTAGCCGGCCGTGGCCCCTCTGGGGCCAACGTCCTGACTTTC
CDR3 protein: CASSLAGRGPSGANVLTF

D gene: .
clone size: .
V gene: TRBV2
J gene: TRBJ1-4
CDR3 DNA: TGTGCCAGCAGTGGGGAAGGAGAAAAACTGTTTTTT
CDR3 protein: CASSGEGEKLFF

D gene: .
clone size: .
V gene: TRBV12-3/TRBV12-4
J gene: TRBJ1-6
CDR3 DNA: TGTGCCAGCAGTAGGGCAGCTGTCACCCTCCACTTT
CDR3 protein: CASSRAAVTLHF

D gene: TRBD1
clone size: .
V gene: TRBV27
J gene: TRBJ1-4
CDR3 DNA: TGTGCCAGCAGTGCCTTACAGGGGATAAATGAAAAACTGTTTTTT
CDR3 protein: CASSALQGINEKLFF

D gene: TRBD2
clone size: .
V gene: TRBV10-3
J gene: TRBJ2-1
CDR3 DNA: TGTGCCATCAGTGAAGGTAGCGGGAGGTCCAATGAGCAGTTCTTC
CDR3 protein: CAISEGSGRSNEQFF

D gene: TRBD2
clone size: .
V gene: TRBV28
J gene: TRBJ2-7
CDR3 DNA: TGTGCCAGCAGTTTTATAGTGTCGGGACTACAGACCTACGAGCAGTACTTC
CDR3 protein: CASSFIVSGLQTYEQYF

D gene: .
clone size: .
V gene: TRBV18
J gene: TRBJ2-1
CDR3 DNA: TGTGCCAGCTCATCAAAGCCAACGTTGCAGGCCAATGAGCAGTTCTTC
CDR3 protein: CASSSKPTLQANEQFF

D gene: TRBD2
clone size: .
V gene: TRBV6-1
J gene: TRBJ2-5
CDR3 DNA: TGTGCCAGCAGCCAGGGACTAGTGGAGACCCAGTACTTC
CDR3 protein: CASSQGLVETQYF

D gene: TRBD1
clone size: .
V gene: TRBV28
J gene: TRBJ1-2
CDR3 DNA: TGTGCCAGCAGGCAGGGGACAGGGGGCTACAGCAACACCTTC
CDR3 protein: CASRQGTGGYSNTF

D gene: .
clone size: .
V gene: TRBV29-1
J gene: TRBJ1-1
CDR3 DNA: TGCAGCGTCCGTCTCTTGGACGGCGACACTGAAGCTTTCTTT
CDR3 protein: CSVRLLDGDTEAFF

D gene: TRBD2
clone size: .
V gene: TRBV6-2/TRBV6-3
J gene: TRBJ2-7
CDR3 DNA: TGTGCCAGCAGTCCAAAGACTAGCGGGAGGGCTGTCAACGAGCAGTACTTC
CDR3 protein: CASSPKTSGRAVNEQYF

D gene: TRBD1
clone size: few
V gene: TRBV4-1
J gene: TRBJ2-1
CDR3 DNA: TGCGCCAGCAGCCAAGGCCCCCTACACCGGGACAGGCCGTCCAATGAGCAGTTCTTC
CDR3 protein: CASSQGPLHRDRPSNEQFF

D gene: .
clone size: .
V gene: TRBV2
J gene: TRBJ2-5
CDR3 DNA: TGTGCCAGCAGCGGAGACAGTAACGAGACCCAGTACTTC
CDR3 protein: CASSGDSNETQYF

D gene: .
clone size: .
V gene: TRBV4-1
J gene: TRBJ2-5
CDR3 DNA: TGCGCCAGCAGCCAATTAGGGGGTGGAGAGACCCAGTACTTC
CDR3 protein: CASSQLGGGETQYF

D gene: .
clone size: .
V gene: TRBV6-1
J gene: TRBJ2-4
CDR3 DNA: TGTGCCAGCAGTTCGGAAGGTGGGGCCAAAAACATTCAGTACTTC
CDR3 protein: CASSSEGGAKNIQYF

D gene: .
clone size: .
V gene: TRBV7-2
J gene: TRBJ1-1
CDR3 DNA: TGTGCCAGCAGCCTAGACAGGTCTCTAACTGAAGCTTTCTTT
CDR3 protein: CASSLDRSLTEAFF

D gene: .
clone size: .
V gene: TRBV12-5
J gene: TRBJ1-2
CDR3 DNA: TGTGCTAGTGGTTTGGTAGCGGGGTCTAACTATGGCTACACCTTC
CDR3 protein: CASGLVAGSNYGYTF

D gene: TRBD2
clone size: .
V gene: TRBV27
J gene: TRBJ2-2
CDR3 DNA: TGTGCCAGCAGTAGAAGCGGGAGGAAAACCGGGGAGCTGTTTTTT
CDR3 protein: CASSRSGRKTGELFF

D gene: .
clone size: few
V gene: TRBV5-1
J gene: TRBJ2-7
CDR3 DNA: TGCGCCAGCAGCCTCGGAGGGGCCCGGAGCACATCCTACGAGCAGTACTTC
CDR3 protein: CASSLGGARSTSYEQYF

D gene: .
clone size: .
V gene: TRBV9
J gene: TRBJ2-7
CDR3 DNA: TGTGCCAGCAGCACGGGGGACACTCACTCCTACGAGCAGTACTTC
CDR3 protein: CASSTGDTHSYEQYF

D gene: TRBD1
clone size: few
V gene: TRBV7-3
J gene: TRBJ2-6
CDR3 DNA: TGTGCCAGCAGCTTAGGACAGGGGCTAGCTGGGGCCAACGTCCTGACTTTC
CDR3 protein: CASSLGQGLAGANVLTF

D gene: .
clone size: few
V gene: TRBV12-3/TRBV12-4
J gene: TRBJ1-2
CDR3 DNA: TGTGCCACTTCGGGGGGGCAGGCCCCAGGTGGCTACACCTTC
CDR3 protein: CATSGGQAPGGYTF

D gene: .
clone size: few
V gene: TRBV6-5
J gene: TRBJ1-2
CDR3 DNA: TGTGCCAGCAGTTACTCCGAATCCAGCCTCTATGGCTACACCTTC
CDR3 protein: CASSYSESSLYGYTF

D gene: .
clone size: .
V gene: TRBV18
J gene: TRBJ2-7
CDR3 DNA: TGTGCCAGCAAGGCCGGGACCCAGGCCGAGCAGTACTTC
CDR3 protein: CASKAGTQAEQYF

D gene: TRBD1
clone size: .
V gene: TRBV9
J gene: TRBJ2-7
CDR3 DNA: TGTGCCAGCAGCGTAGGACCGGGACAGTACGAGCAGTACTTC
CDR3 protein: CASSVGPGQYEQYF

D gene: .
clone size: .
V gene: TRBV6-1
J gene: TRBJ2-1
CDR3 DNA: TGTGCCAGCAGGACCCGTGACCCGGGACTTAGCTCCTACAATGAGCAGTTCTTC
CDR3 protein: CASRTRDPGLSSYNEQFF

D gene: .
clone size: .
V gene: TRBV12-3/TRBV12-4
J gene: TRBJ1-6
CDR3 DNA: TGTGCCAGCAGCAACAGGGAAGGTTCACCCCTCCACTTT
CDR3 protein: CASSNREGSPLHF

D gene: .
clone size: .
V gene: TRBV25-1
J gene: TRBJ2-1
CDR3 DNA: TGTGCCAGCAGTCCCCGAGGGCTCCCCGGCAATGAGCAGTTCTTC
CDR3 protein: CASSPRGLPGNEQFF

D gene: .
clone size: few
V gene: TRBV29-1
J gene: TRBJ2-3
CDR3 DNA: TGCAGCGCCCTGGGGCGAGGGATTGATACGCAGTATTTT
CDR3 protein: CSALGRGIDTQYF

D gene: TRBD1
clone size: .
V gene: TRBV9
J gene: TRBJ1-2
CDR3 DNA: TGTGCCAGCAACCCAGGGGGGAGTGGCTATGGCTACACCTTC
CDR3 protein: CASNPGGSGYGYTF

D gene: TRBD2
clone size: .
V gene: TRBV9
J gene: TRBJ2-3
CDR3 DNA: TGTGCCAGCAGCTCCCCGTTAGCGGGAGTGTCAGATACGCAGTATTTT
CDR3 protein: CASSSPLAGVSDTQYF

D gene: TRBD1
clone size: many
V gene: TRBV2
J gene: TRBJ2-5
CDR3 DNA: TGTGCCAGTAAACGGGACAGCAAATTACAAGAGACCCAGTACTTC
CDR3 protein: CASKRDSKLQETQYF

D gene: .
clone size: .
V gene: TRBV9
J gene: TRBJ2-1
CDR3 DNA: TGTGCCAGCAGCGTAGGGGGCGGAGGGAAGAATGAGCAGTTCTTC
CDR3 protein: CASSVGGGGKNEQFF

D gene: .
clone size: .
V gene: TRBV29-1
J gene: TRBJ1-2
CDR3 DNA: TGCAGCGTTGGAGCCAGGGGCGTAGGGGGCTACACCTTC
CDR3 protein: CSVGARGVGGYTF